The T cell receptor (beta chain) described here comes from a study of T-cell memory formation after mild COVID-19. V dropped 2 bases and J dropped 4; count of bases not matched to a gene: 7. CDR1 and CDR2 from the germline V gene are SGHVS and FQNEAQ. The CDR3 is 16 residues long. This clonotype was detected many times. TCRdb used MiXCR to reprocess the 5' RACE reads, holding one entry per CDR3 protein. The sample has around 34,000 distinct CDR3 sequences, 7.7% seen once. Material for sequencing was PBMCs or a T cell subset sorted from them (not recorded which). J is TRBJ1-1 and V is TRBV7-8, with 10 bases fitting TRBD1. The TCR comes from a young man who had mild COVID-19 (a few samples of this study predate the infection). Cell type and time point are not known. Written as DNA, the CDR3 is TGTGCCAGCAGCTTAAAGAGGGACAGGGGACGCACTGAAGCTTTCTTT. This sequence encodes CASSLKRDRGRTEAFF.